This TCR beta chain was obtained from a study of T cells in Graves' hyperthyroidism and ophthalmopathy. Amplification targeted TCR beta CDR3 regions from RNA transcripts. HTBI primers drove first-round RT-PCR of the TCR CDR3. Each CDR3 protein gets one entry after TCRdb re-called the multiplex PCR reads with MiXCR. This sample has about half a million distinct CDR3 sequences, with about 20% found just once. CDR3 length equals 14 residues. The trim removed 4 bases at V and 4 bases at J, leaving 5 bases unmatched. Germline V CDR1 and CDR2: KGHSH, LQKENI. This clonotype was recorded at least ten times. Its antigen is undetermined. Study observations and caveats: Ophthalmopathy and stable hyperthyroidism were separated by a 13 V-J model.

The sequenced material came from blood. This receptor was identified in a man aged 35 to 55 with Graves' ophthalmopathy. The chain couples TRBV18 to TRBJ2-7, with 9 bases matching TRBD1. The CDR3 bases are TGTGCCAGCTCACTCCAGACAGGGGGGTACGAGCAGTACTTC. Amino acids: CASSLQTGGYEQYF.